Below, one T cell receptor (beta chain) is given with its context. The sample is drawn from a study of blood T cell repertoires in COVID-19. Clones were read by immunoSEQ multiplex PCR, and TCRdb kept only the in-frame ones, dropping some. The sample has approximately 110,000 clones, over 70% seen once. Trimming removed 3 bases from V and 8 bases from J, with 10 bases in between. Germline lookup yields CDR1 SGHAT and CDR2 FQNNGV. This CDR3 region has 13 residues. Sequenced material: peripheral blood. The rearrangement uses TRBV11-2 and TRBJ1-4; D not certain. This TCR was sampled from a man aged 45 to 65 with acute or convalescent COVID-19. This chain's CDR3 is CASSLGAAEKLFF. The DNA of the CDR3 is TGTGCCAGCAGCTTGGGAGCTGCGGAAAAACTGTTTTTT.